The rows below give T cell receptor beta chains drawn from one sample of a study of T cells after yellow fever vaccination. TCRdb analysed the 5' RACE reads with MiXCR anew, one entry per CDR3 protein. The sample shows about 320,000 distinct CDR3 sequences, approximately 11% of them seen only once. The sample in question was CD4+ T cells sorted from PBMCs, obtained 45 days after the yellow fever booster vaccination. The receptors come from a young man who received the YFV17D yellow fever vaccine. CDR3s include the opening cysteine and the closing phenylalanine or tryptophan. A D gene is named only where the DNA matches it firmly. Some rows have no size entry. The others give once, few or many, or a class for an expanded clone.

TRBD2 TRBJ2-5 few TRBV11-2 TGTGCCAGCAGCTTAGTGGGACTAGCGCAAGAGACCCAGTACTTC CASSLVGLAQETQYF
. TRBJ2-3 few TRBV4-3 TGCGCCAGCAGCAAACAGGGTTCCCCGAGCACAGATACGCAGTATTTT CASSKQGSPSTDTQYF
TRBD1 TRBJ1-1 . TRBV12-3/TRBV12-4 TGTGCCAGCAGAACCGGGACAGGGGCCACTGAAGCTTTCTTT CASRTGTGATEAFF
TRBD1 TRBJ1-3 . TRBV11-2 TGTGCCAGCAGCCCGCTGCAGGGGGCTGGAAACACCATATATTTT CASSPLQGAGNTIYF
TRBD1 TRBJ2-3 few TRBV7-2 TGTGCCAGCAGCCGCTCGGGACAGGGGGCTACAGATACGCAGTATTTT CASSRSGQGATDTQYF
. TRBJ1-1 many TRBV7-8 TGTGCCAGCAGCTTAGACAGGCACACTGAAGCTTTCTTT CASSLDRHTEAFF
. TRBJ2-3 . TRBV20-1 TGCAGTCTCGTCGTTGGGGATCTTACAGATACGCAGTATTTT CSLVVGDLTDTQYF
. TRBJ2-1 . TRBV29-1 TGCAGCGTTGGGCGACGGGGGGCCGGCTCCAACGAGCAGTTCTTC CSVGRRGAGSNEQFF
. TRBJ1-1 many TRBV5-5 TGTGCCAGCAGCCCCCAACGACAGATGAACACTGAAGCTTTCTTT CASSPQRQMNTEAFF
TRBD1 TRBJ1-4 many TRBV6-5 TGTGCCAGCAGTCGGACAGGGTCAGACGAAAAACTGTTTTTT CASSRTGSDEKLFF
. TRBJ2-5 . TRBV5-1 TGCGCCAGCAGCTTGGCCCTAACGTTAGCGGAACCATTTCAAGAGACCCAGTACTTC CASSLALTLAEPFQETQYF
TRBD1 TRBJ2-7 few TRBV30 TGTGCCGTAGGGCGGGACAGGGGGGCCTACGAGCAGTACTTC CAVGRDRGAYEQYF
. TRBJ1-6 few TRBV20-1 TGCAGTGCTAGAGGGTCGCAGTTATATAATTCACCCCTCCACTTT CSARGSQLYNSPLHF
. TRBJ1-5 few TRBV20-1 TGCAGTGCTAGAGCGCGGGACGGCCATCAGCCCCAGCATTTT CSARARDGHQPQHF
. TRBJ1-6 few TRBV6-5 TGTGCCAGCAGTTCCCAGACCAGCTCCTATAATTCACCCCTCCACTTT CASSSQTSSYNSPLHF
TRBD1 TRBJ2-3 few TRBV6-1 TGTGCCAGCAAGGATACCGGGACAGGGGGCACGGATACGCAGTATTTT CASKDTGTGGTDTQYF
. TRBJ1-1 few TRBV6-5 TGTGCCAGCAGTAACCAAGGATACACTGAAGCTTTCTTT CASSNQGYTEAFF
TRBD1 TRBJ2-3 few TRBV3-1 TGTGCCAGCAGCCCCCCGGGACAGGGGGCGAATACGCAGTATTTT CASSPPGQGANTQYF
. TRBJ2-1 many TRBV7-9 TGTGCCAGCAGTCCGGAGGGGTACAATGAGCAGTTCTTC CASSPEGYNEQFF
TRBD1 TRBJ1-3 . TRBV15 TGTGCCACCAGCAGAGATCGGACAGGATCTGGAAACACCATATATTTT CATSRDRTGSGNTIYF
TRBD2 TRBJ2-1 few TRBV4-1 TGCGCCAGCAGCCGCGTAGCGGGGGCCTACAATGAGCAGTTCTTC CASSRVAGAYNEQFF
TRBD2 TRBJ2-3 . TRBV7-9 TGTGCCAGCAGCCCGCAGCGGGGGGATCTAGATACGCAGTATTTT CASSPQRGDLDTQYF
TRBD1 TRBJ2-7 few TRBV9 TGTGCCAGCAGCGTAGCAACAGGGGGCGATTACGAGCAGTACTTC CASSVATGGDYEQYF
. TRBJ1-2 few TRBV4-2 TGTGCCAGCAGCCAAGATTTCGGCGTCAGAACCTATGGCTACACCTTC CASSQDFGVRTYGYTF
. TRBJ1-1 . TRBV5-1 TGCGCCAGCAGCTTGTTTTTGGTGGATTCGGAGGGAGCTTTCTTT CASSLFLVDSEGAFF
. TRBJ1-3 many TRBV2 TGTGCCAGCAGTGCCCCGTCTGACTCTGGAAACACCATATATTTT CASSAPSDSGNTIYF
TRBD2 TRBJ2-7 few TRBV4-2 TGTGCCAGCAGCCTAGGACGAGCGGGGGATGCCGAGCAGTACTTC CASSLGRAGDAEQYF
TRBD1 TRBJ1-6 . TRBV2 TGTGCCAGCAGCGCGACAGGGAGAAATTCACCCCTCCACTTT CASSATGRNSPLHF
TRBD2 TRBJ2-3 many TRBV7-9 TGTGCCAGCAGCTTAGGGACTAGCAACACAGATACGCAGTATTTT CASSLGTSNTDTQYF
. TRBJ2-5 few TRBV15 TGTGCCACCAGCAGAGGTCGACAGGAGGGGAGACAGTACTTC CATSRGRQEGRQYF
. TRBJ2-5 many TRBV18 TGTGCCAGCTCACCGGGGGCCGGGGAGACCCAGTACTTC CASSPGAGETQYF
. TRBJ1-5 . TRBV6-1 TGTGCCAGCTATGAGGCGAGGGGGACGAGATCCGCTCAGAGAAATCAGCCCCAGCATTTT CASYEARGTRSAQRNQPQHF
. TRBJ1-6 . TRBV7-2 TGTGCCAGCAGCCCGAACAGGGAGTCACCCCTCCACTTT CASSPNRESPLHF
TRBD1 TRBJ2-2 few TRBV4-3 TGCGCCAGCAGCCAGTCGACAGGGGGAAACGGGGAGCTGTTTTTT CASSQSTGGNGELFF
. TRBJ2-5 . TRBV7-9 TGTGCCAGCAGCGTAACTGGGGGCAAGACCCAGTACTTC CASSVTGGKTQYF
. TRBJ2-3 . TRBV9 TGTGCCAGCAGCGTAGTTACAGCAGATACGCAGTATTTT CASSVVTADTQYF
TRBD2 TRBJ2-2 . TRBV5-1 TGCGCCAGCCGACGGGGAGGGGAAATCGGGGAGCTGTTTTTT CASRRGGEIGELFF
TRBD1 TRBJ2-3 few TRBV10-3 TGTGCCATCAGTGGGACAGGGACTACAGATACGCAGTATTTT CAISGTGTTDTQYF
. TRBJ1-2 few TRBV7-9 TGTGCCAGCAGCTCGGGACACTATGGCTACACCTTC CASSSGHYGYTF
TRBD1 TRBJ1-2 . TRBV7-2 TGTGCCAGCAGCAGTGGACAGGGAGGCTTAGGCTATGGCTACACCTTC CASSSGQGGLGYGYTF
. TRBJ1-5 . TRBV15 TGTGCCACCAGCAGAGATGTATGGGGCAATCAGCCCCAGCATTTT CATSRDVWGNQPQHF
. TRBJ2-1 . TRBV28 TGTGCCAGCAGCTCGGGAGCAGGGGGGTACAATGAGCAGTTCTTC CASSSGAGGYNEQFF
TRBD1 TRBJ1-2 . TRBV12-5 TGTGCTAGTGCTACGGACAGGGGTGGCTACACCTTC CASATDRGGYTF
. TRBJ1-1 . TRBV5-1 TGCGCCAGCAGGAAGGAAGGGAATGAAGCTTTCTTT CASRKEGNEAFF
TRBD1 TRBJ1-1 . TRBV30 TGTGCCGGGAACAGGGGGGCCACTGAAGCTTTCTTT CAGNRGATEAFF
. TRBJ2-5 . TRBV7-9 TGTGCCAGCAGCTTCTTACAAGGGGGCCAAGAGACCCAGTACTTC CASSFLQGGQETQYF
. TRBJ2-2 . TRBV5-5 TGTGCCAGCAGCTTGGTACAACTCCGACCCTACACCGGGGAGCTGTTTTTT CASSLVQLRPYTGELFF
. TRBJ2-5 . TRBV20-1 TGCAGTGCCCAGGAGGGGGAGACCCAGTACTTC CSAQEGETQYF
. TRBJ1-1 . TRBV12-3/TRBV12-4 TGTGCCAGCAGTTTCTTAGGGGCTGCGAACACTGAAGCTTTCTTT CASSFLGAANTEAFF
. TRBJ2-2 few TRBV5-1 TGCGCCAGCAGCCTGGGAATGGGCCCCGGGGAGCTGTTTTTT CASSLGMGPGELFF
TRBD1 TRBJ1-6 . TRBV4-3 TGCGCCAGCAGCCAAGGACCCGACAGGGGCACCTATAATTCACCCCTCCACTTT CASSQGPDRGTYNSPLHF
. TRBJ1-1 few TRBV7-9 TGTGCCAGCAGCCGGTCCGGGTCTCTCAACACTGAAGCTTTCTTT CASSRSGSLNTEAFF
. TRBJ2-1 . TRBV4-1 TGCGCCAGCAGCCCCCGGAGTAGCCCGGCCTACAATGAGCAGTTCTTC CASSPRSSPAYNEQFF
TRBD2 TRBJ2-1 few TRBV7-2 TGTGCCAGCAGCTTAGGGAGGCGCGGGGGAAGGTTCGTCGATGAGCAGTTCTTC CASSLGRRGGRFVDEQFF